What follows are 26 T cell receptor beta chains derived from one specimen sequenced in a study of tumor T cells in aggressive B-cell lymphoma. The protocol was immunoSEQ multiplex PCR, while the TCRdb copy is restricted to in-frame clones and leaves out a portion. The sample includes a few thousand clones, 85% seen only once; the top ten take roughly 4%. The material sequenced was tumor tissue. All receptors come from an adult with diffuse large B cell lymphoma.

A single count supports this clone. The J gene is TRBJ1-2, the V gene TRBV7-9; D is perhaps TRBD1 (5 bases). With 3 bases removed from V and 0 bases from J, the gap between germline ends came to 11 bases. The CDR3 length is 15 residues. The germline V gene encodes CDR1 SEHNR and CDR2 FQNEAQ (reference sequence). CDR3 nucleotide sequence: TGTGCCAGCAGCTTTGGGGCCTCGTCTAACTATGGCTACACCTTC. Amino acid sequence: CASSFGASSNYGYTF.

The chain links TRBV5-1 to TRBJ2-5; TRBD2 matches at 8 bases. Germline loops: CDR1 SGHRS, CDR2 YFSETQ. This CDR3 contains 15 residues. The junction had 10 bases not matched to a gene; V was cut back by 4 bases and J by 5 bases. CDR3 sequence reads: CASSVRGGLEETQYF. In DNA, the CDR3 is TGCGCCAGCAGCGTTCGGGGGGGCCTTGAGGAGACCCAGTACTTC.

J is TRBJ2-1 and V is TRBV2; 11 bases line up with TRBD2. With 6 bases clipped from V and 4 bases from J, the junction kept 5 bases outside the gene matches. The CDR3 contains 15 residues. Germline lookup yields CDR1 SNHLY and CDR2 FYNNEI. CDR3 DNA: TGTGCCAGCAGGGCAACTAGCGGGGGTTACAATGAGCAGTTCTTC. It encodes CASRATSGGYNEQFF.

The chain couples TRBV5-6 to TRBJ2-7, with TRBD1 identical over 9 bases. Germline V CDR1 and CDR2: SGHDT, YYEEEE. The CDR3 runs 13 residues. V was clipped by 1 base and J by 6 bases; unmatched bases: 2. This CDR3 reads CASSLWTGAEQYF. As DNA, the CDR3 is TGTGCCAGCAGCTTGTGGACAGGGGCCGAGCAGTACTTC.

The chain recombines TRBV19 with TRBJ2-1; no reliable D call. Germline V gene sequence: CDR1 LNHDA, CDR2 SQIVND (reference sequence). V lost 1 base and J lost 5, with 6 bases in between. The CDR3 has 13 residues. CDR3 loop: CASSIGQNNEQFF. Written as DNA, the CDR3 is TGTGCCAGTAGTATAGGACAAAACAATGAGCAGTTCTTC. The variable domain in full, with the rest retrieved from reference TRBV19 and TRBJ2-1, is DGGITQSPKYLFRKEGQNVTLSCEQNLNHDAMYWYRQDPGQGLRLIYYSQIVNDFQKGDIAEGYSVSREKKESFPLTVTSAQKNPTAFYLCASSIGQNNEQFFGPGTRLTVL.

The chain links TRBV28 to TRBJ1-2, with D possibly matching TRBD1 (6 bases). Trimming cost V 4 bases and J 1 base, with 22 bases left between them. The CDR3 consists of 18 residues. Germline V gene data show CDR1 as MDHEN and CDR2 as SYDVKM. The CDR3 loop reads CASSSVSGRQEHNYGYTF. CDR3 in DNA: TGTGCCAGCAGTTCCGTCTCGGGAAGACAGGAACATAACTATGGCTACACCTTC.

This chain connects TRBV29-1 to TRBJ1-3; a weak D match, TRBD1 (5 bases). This CDR3 region has 12 residues. Per germline, CDR1 SQVTM and CDR2 ANQGSEA. With 6 bases removed from V and 9 bases from J, the gap between germline ends came to 15 bases. The CDR3 here is CSVRTPSSTIYF. The CDR3 nucleotides are TGCAGCGTGCGGACACCATCCAGCACCATATATTTT.

The chain uses TRBV6-6 and TRBJ2-4; 8 nucleotides agree with TRBD1. The V segment lost 5 bases and the J segment 2 bases; nucleotides outside the gene matches: 8. This CDR3 is built from 16 residues. CDR1 is MNHNY, CDR2 SVGAGI, per germline (reference sequence). CDR3 bases: TGTGCCAGCAGTAACCGGGACAGGTTTCCCAAAAACATTCAGTACTTC. This translates into CASSNRDRFPKNIQYF.

The chain links TRBV6-1 to TRBJ1-1; weak D call: TRBD1 (5 bases). This CDR3 spans 13 amino acids. V gave up 1 base and J gave up 10 bases, with 13 bases separating them. Germline CDR1 reads MNHNS; CDR2 reads SASEGT. CDR3 in amino acids: CASSEGWGLGAFF. The CDR3 bases are TGTGCCAGCAGTGAAGGGTGGGGACTGGGAGCTTTCTTT.

The chain recombines TRBV7-9 with TRBJ1-4; TRBD1 agrees at 8 bases. Germline values: CDR1 SEHNR, CDR2 FQNEAQ (reference sequence). Trimming cost V 3 bases and J 7 bases; bases outside gene matches: 4. This CDR3 spans 14 amino acids. Here the CDR3 DNA reads TGTGCCAGCAGCTTTGGACAGGGCCGTGAAAAACTGTTTTTT. Translating it yields CASSFGQGREKLFF. Based on the CDR3 plus reference TRBV7-9 and TRBJ1-4, the full variable domain is DTGVSQNPRHKITKRGQNVTFRCDPISEHNRLYWYRQTLGQGPEFLTYFQNEAQLEKSRLLSDRFSAERPKGSFSTLEIQRTEQGDSAMYLCASSFGQGREKLFFGSGTQLSVL.

CDR3 in amino acids: CASSEAGGQETQYF. CDR3 nucleotide sequence: TGCGCCAGCAGCGAAGCAGGGGGTCAAGAGACCCAGTACTTC. The chain couples TRBV5-1 to TRBJ2-5; TRBD1 agrees at 7 bases. Trimming at V came to 4 bases and at J to 2 bases, leaving 5 bases not matched to a gene. Germline V gives CDR1 SGHRS, CDR2 YFSETQ. The length of the CDR3 is 14 residues.

This clone was observed a single time. V and J are TRBV5-1 and TRBJ1-1, with TRBD1 matching 9 bases. The CDR3 covers 16 residues. Germline V gives CDR1 SGHRS, CDR2 YFSETQ. J was trimmed by 4 bases and V by 3 bases; bases with no gene match: 10. CDR3 in amino acids: CASSSTTGGGSTEAFF. In nucleotides, the CDR3 is TGCGCCAGCAGCTCCACGACAGGGGGAGGAAGCACTGAAGCTTTCTTT.

This clone was seen more than once but under ten times. The rearrangement links TRBV4-3 to TRBJ2-1; D may be TRBD2 (6 bases). The CDR3 has 14 amino acids. The germline gives CDR1 LGHNA, CDR2 YSLEER. Between the trimmed V and J ends, which lost 4 bases and 11 bases, there was a span of 18 bases. The DNA of the CDR3 is TGCGCCAGCAGCCCCGGGACTCCCGCCTTTAAGCAGTTCTTC. Amino acids: CASSPGTPAFKQFF.

The chain uses TRBV27 and TRBJ2-1; 10 bases agree with TRBD1. Germline V CDR1 and CDR2: MNHEY, SMNVEV (reference sequence). V gave up 2 bases and J gave up 6 bases; unmatched junction bases: 7. The length of the CDR3 is 16 residues. The CDR3 loop reads CASSLPTGGGRNEQFF. CDR3 DNA sequence: TGTGCCAGCAGTTTACCGACAGGGGGCGGACGCAATGAGCAGTTCTTC.

V gene TRBV9 combines with J gene TRBJ1-6, with a possible D match to TRBD1 (6 bases). The germline gives CDR1 SGDLS, CDR2 YYNGEE. This CDR3 region has 15 residues. V was cut by 0 bases and J by 12 bases, with 16 bases left in between. CDR3 nucleotides: TGTGCCAGCAGCGTAGGTGGGGGCACAGGTTTACCCCTCCACTTT. Translating it yields CASSVGGGTGLPLHF.

The chain has TRBV9 and TRBJ2-5; TRBD1 matches 7 bases. CDR3 size: 15 residues. Per germline, CDR1 SGDLS and CDR2 YYNGEE. Unmatched junction bases numbered 10, after V lost 3 bases and J lost 5 bases. The CDR3 sequence is CASSATGVGMETQYF. As DNA, the CDR3 is TGTGCCAGCAGCGCAACAGGGGTTGGAATGGAGACCCAGTACTTC.

The genes are TRBV13 and TRBJ1-2; tentative D call: TRBD1 (5 bases). Germline CDR1 PRHDT, CDR2 FYEKMQ (reference sequence). Between the trimmed V and J ends, which lost 2 bases and 5 bases, there was a span of 12 bases. The CDR3 spans 14 residues. This chain's CDR3 is CASSLYRGSYGYTF. For the CDR3, the DNA is TGTGCCAGCAGCTTATATCGGGGGAGTTATGGCTACACCTTC.

This rearrangement joins TRBV7-7 to TRBJ2-5; 7 bases align to TRBD1. The V segment lost 2 bases and the J segment 4 bases; nucleotides outside the gene matches: 7. This CDR3 has 15 amino acids. Germline-derived CDR1 and CDR2 are SSHAT and FNYEAQ (reference sequence). This CDR3 reads CASSLNLGGPETQYF. For the CDR3, the DNA is TGTGCCAGCAGCTTAAATTTAGGGGGCCCAGAGACCCAGTACTTC.

The chain joins TRBV29-1 to TRBJ2-7, with a tentative D call TRBD2 (5 bases). The germline V gene encodes CDR1 SQVTM and CDR2 ANQGSEA. The CDR3 contains 12 residues. V was pared by 4 bases and J by 1 base, with 8 bases between. CDR3 loop: CSVGLSSYEQYF. The CDR3 nucleotides read TGCAGCGTTGGACTAAGTTCCTACGAGCAGTACTTC.

The chain is built from TRBV11-2 and TRBJ1-2, with D hard to call. The CDR3 totals 15 residues. CDR1 SGHAT and CDR2 FQNNGV come from the germline V gene. The V end was cut by 0 bases, the J end by 2 bases, with 10 bases between. The CDR3 bases are TGTGCCAGCAGCTTAGATGGCAGGCCCAACTATGGCTACACCTTC. The encoded protein is CASSLDGRPNYGYTF.

V and J are TRBV6-1 and TRBJ1-1; D is perhaps TRBD1 (6 bases). Trimming stripped 7 bases from V and 11 bases from J, with 20 bases between. This CDR3 is built from 13 residues. Germline V gene sequence: CDR1 MNHNS, CDR2 SASEGT. The CDR3 protein is CASKVPGDRTAFF. CDR3 bases: TGTGCCAGCAAAGTTCCAGGAGACAGGACGGCTTTCTTT.

A word on this clone: One end of the junction does not line up with germline, which may come from a read error. The genes are TRBV12-5 and TRBJ2-1; 11 positions agree with TRBD2. This CDR3 comprises 16 residues. Germline CDR1 and CDR2: LGHNT and FRNRAP. The CDR3 sequence: CASGLATSGGVNEQFF. CDR3 nucleotides: TGTGCTAGTGGTTTAGCCACTAGCGGGGGTGTTAATGAACAGTTCTTC.

J is TRBJ2-7 and V is TRBV11-2; a possible D gene is TRBD1 (5 bases). This CDR3 is built from 15 residues. Trimming took 2 bases from V and 0 from J, leaving 11 bases between them. CDR1 is SGHAT and CDR2 is FQNNGV in the germline V gene. CDR3: CASSLRGRDSYEQYF. The CDR3 DNA reads TGTGCCAGCAGCTTACGTGGCAGGGACTCCTACGAGCAGTACTTC.

V gene TRBV29-1 combines with J gene TRBJ1-2, with D unresolved. Germline CDR1 SQVTM, CDR2 ANQGSEA. Trimming left V 4 bases short and J 2 bases short, with 8 bases between. This CDR3 is built from 12 residues. DNA of the CDR3: TGCAGCGTTGTCGGTCCAAACTATGGCTACACCTTC. It translates to CSVVGPNYGYTF.

The V call is TRBV19, the J call TRBJ1-6; D gene ambiguous. The germline V gene has CDR1 LNHDA and CDR2 SQIVND (reference sequence). This CDR3 comprises 14 residues. The germline V and J ends were trimmed by 7 bases and 0 bases, with 7 bases remaining between them. CDR3 amino acids: CASTGSSYNSPLHF. The CDR3 nucleotides are TGTGCCAGTACCGGGAGCTCCTATAATTCACCCCTCCACTTT.

The chain joins TRBV2 to TRBJ2-3; TRBD1 is a possible D gene (6 bases). V lost 10 bases, J lost 4 bases, and 15 bases lay in between. Per the germline V gene, CDR1 is SNHLY and CDR2 is FYNNEI. This CDR3 has 13 amino acids. CDR3 region: CAIPRSGADTQYF. Written as DNA, the CDR3 is TGTGCCATTCCACGATCAGGGGCAGATACGCAGTATTTT.